Listed here is a single TCR beta chain. Its antigen is unknown. Once extracted for a subset, genomic DNA was divided evenly among several immunoSEQ plates. Clones were sequenced by immunoSEQ multiplex PCR, and TCRdb holds only the in-frame ones, with some missing. Of about 2.2 million clones in the sample, 93% are singletons; the top ten hold about 1.6%. Germline-derived CDR1 and CDR2 are MGHRA and YSYEKL. The CDR3 is 13 residues long. The V and J ends lost 1 base and 8 bases, in that order; junction bases with no gene match: 4. This sample stems from a study of shared clonotypes between healthy human individuals. Study results and caveats: An effect of sequencing depth on clonotype sharing among donors was expected. Limited genetic and exposure-history diversity came from having few donors.

Naive CD8 cells lacked CD45RO, underwent positive selection for CCR7 and left out terminally differentiated effector memory CD45RA+ cells. The sequenced sample consisted of naive CD8+ T cells from PBMCs. This sequence originates from a man between 18 and 29 years old in good health. Some clones in this sample may be carry-over from other donors' samples. This chain links TRBV4-1 with TRBJ2-7, with 8 bases aligning to TRBD2. This CDR3 is CASSQGSGMKQYF. The CDR3, as DNA: TGCGCCAGCAGCCAAGGTAGCGGGATGAAGCAGTACTTC.